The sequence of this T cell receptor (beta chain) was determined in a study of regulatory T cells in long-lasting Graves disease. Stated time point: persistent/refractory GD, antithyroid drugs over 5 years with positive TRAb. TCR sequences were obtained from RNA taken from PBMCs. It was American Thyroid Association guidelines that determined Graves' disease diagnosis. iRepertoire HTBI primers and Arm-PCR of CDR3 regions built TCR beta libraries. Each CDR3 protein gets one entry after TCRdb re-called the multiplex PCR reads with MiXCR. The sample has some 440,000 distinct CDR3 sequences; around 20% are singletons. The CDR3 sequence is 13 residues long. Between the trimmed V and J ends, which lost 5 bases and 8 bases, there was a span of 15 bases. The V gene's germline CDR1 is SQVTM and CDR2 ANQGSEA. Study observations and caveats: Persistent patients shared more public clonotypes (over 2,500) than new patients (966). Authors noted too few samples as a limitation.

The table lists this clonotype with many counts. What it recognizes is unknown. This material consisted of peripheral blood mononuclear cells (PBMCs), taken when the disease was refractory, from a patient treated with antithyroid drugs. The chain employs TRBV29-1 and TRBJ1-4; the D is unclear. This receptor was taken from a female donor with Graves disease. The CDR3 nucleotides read TGCAGCGTTCACGGGCTTGGTGGAGAAAAACTGTTTTTT. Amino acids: CSVHGLGGEKLFF.